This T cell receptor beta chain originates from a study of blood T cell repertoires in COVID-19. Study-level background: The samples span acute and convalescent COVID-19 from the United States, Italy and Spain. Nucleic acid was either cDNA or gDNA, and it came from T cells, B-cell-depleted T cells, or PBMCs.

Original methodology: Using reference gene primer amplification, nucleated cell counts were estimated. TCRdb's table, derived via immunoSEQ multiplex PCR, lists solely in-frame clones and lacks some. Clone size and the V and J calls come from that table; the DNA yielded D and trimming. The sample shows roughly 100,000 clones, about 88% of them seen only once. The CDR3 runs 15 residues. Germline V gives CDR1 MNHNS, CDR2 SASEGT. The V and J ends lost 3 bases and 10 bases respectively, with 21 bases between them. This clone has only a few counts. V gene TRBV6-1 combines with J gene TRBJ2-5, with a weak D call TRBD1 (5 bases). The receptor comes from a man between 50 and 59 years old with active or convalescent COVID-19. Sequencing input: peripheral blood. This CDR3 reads CASSDDKYYTRGQYF. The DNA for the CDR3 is TGTGCCAGCAGTGATGACAAGTACTACACAAGGGGCCAGTACTTC.